Presented here are 18 T cell receptor beta chains from one specimen sequenced in a study of T cells in Graves' hyperthyroidism and ophthalmopathy. Authors of the study amplified TCR beta CDR3 regions from RNA transcripts. HTBI primers were used for first-round RT-PCR of the TCR CDR3. TCRdb used MiXCR to reprocess the multiplex PCR reads, holding one entry per CDR3 protein. Among under 300,000 distinct CDR3 sequences listed, about 15% were seen once. Source material: blood. Source of these receptors: a woman aged 50 to 60 with Graves' hyperthyroidism that later progressed to Graves' ophthalmopathy.

This clonotype was counted ten times or more. The chain couples TRBV7-8 to TRBJ2-1, with TRBD1 matching over 7 bases. CDR1 is SGHVS, CDR2 FQNEAQ, per germline. This CDR3 comprises 13 residues. J was trimmed by 6 bases and V by 3 bases; bases with no gene match: 2. CDR3 sequence (DNA): TGTGCCAGCAGCTTGGACAGGTCCAATGAGCAGTTCTTC. This sequence encodes CASSLDRSNEQFF.

The rearrangement links TRBV5-4 to TRBJ2-2, with a weak D call TRBD1 (6 bases). This CDR3 is 15 amino acids long. The germline V and J ends were trimmed by 4 bases and 4 bases, with 14 bases remaining between them. Germline V CDR1 and CDR2: SGHNT, YYREEE (reference sequence). CDR3 in DNA: TGTGCCAGCAGCGCCTCCCAGGGGTTCACCGGGGAGCTGTTTTTT. This encodes CASSASQGFTGELFF.

As concerns this clonotype: A read error is possible here, since a much larger clone lies one base away. In this CDR3 the conserved last residue, phenylalanine or tryptophan, is missing, so a read error is likely. The chain uses TRBV28 and TRBJ1-4; D possibly corresponds to TRBD1 (5 bases). Germline CDR1 MDHEN, CDR2 SYDVKM. Between the trimmed V and J ends, which lost 5 bases and 0 bases, there was a span of 10 bases. This CDR3 comprises 15 residues. This CDR3 reads CASSLDRATNEKLFY. Here the CDR3 DNA reads TGTGCCAGCAGTCTCGACAGAGCAACTAATGAAAAACTGTTTTAT.

This clonotype was observed a few times. The CDR3: CASSLEVGNYGYTF. As DNA, the CDR3 is TGCGCCAGCAGCTTGGAGGTGGGGAACTATGGCTACACCTTC. J is TRBJ1-2 and V is TRBV5-1; D is ambiguous. V gave up 0 bases and J gave up 2 bases, with 8 bases separating them. CDR3 length: 14 amino acids. Germline V gene sequence: CDR1 SGHRS, CDR2 YFSETQ.

This clonotype has a count of ten or more. The V gene is TRBV28, the J gene TRBJ2-1, with 10 bases fitting TRBD1. The V and J ends lost 8 bases and 5 bases, in that order; junction bases with no gene match: 6. Germline V gene sequence: CDR1 MDHEN, CDR2 SYDVKM. This CDR3 comprises 14 residues. DNA of the CDR3: TGTGCCAGCTCCGGACAGGGGGGTCACAATGAGCAGTTCTTC. Protein product: CASSGQGGHNEQFF.

This clonotype was observed many times. This chain links TRBV27 with TRBJ2-7, with TRBD2 matching 7 bases. This CDR3 is 16 amino acids long. V lost 2 bases to trimming and J lost 0 bases; unmatched junction nucleotides: 7. Germline V lookup: CDR1 MNHEY, CDR2 SMNVEV (reference sequence). This CDR3 reads CASSLGKAGTSYEQYF. In DNA form, the CDR3 reads TGTGCCAGCAGTTTAGGAAAAGCGGGAACCTCCTACGAGCAGTACTTC.

In its sample, this clonotype was seen many times. J is TRBJ2-2 and V is TRBV2, with D possibly TRBD1 on 5 matching bases. Germline CDR1 is SNHLY and CDR2 is FYNNEI. V was pared by 6 bases and J by 1 base, with 6 bases between. The CDR3 consists of 13 residues. The CDR3 loop reads CASRQENTGELFF. The CDR3 bases are TGTGCCAGCAGACAGGAGAACACCGGGGAGCTGTTTTTT.

This clonotype was detected many times. The rearrangement links TRBV28 to TRBJ2-1; tentative D call: TRBD2 (5 bases). Trimming cost V 3 bases and J 15 bases, with 12 bases left between them. Germline V gives CDR1 MDHEN, CDR2 SYDVKM. The CDR3 is 11 residues long. The CDR3 reads CASSFERRWFF. Written as DNA, the CDR3 is TGTGCCAGCAGTTTCGAGAGGAGGTGGTTCTTC.

The gene calls are TRBV12-3 or TRBV12-4 and TRBJ2-3; a weak D match, TRBD2 (5 bases). This CDR3 has 17 amino acids. V lost 6 bases and J 3 bases, leaving 22 bases between the germline ends. CDR3 sequence: CASRLIGGGGVTDTQYF. DNA of the CDR3: TGTGCCAGCAGGCTCATTGGAGGAGGTGGTGTGACAGATACGCAGTATTTT.

In this sample, this clonotype turned up a few times. A read error may explain this, as a much larger clone is one base away. The chain is built from TRBV19 and TRBJ1-1; no firm D call. Germline CDR1 reads LNHDA; CDR2 reads SQIVND (reference sequence). With 3 bases removed from V and 1 base from J, the gap between germline ends came to 15 bases. The CDR3 loop spans 16 amino acids. Here the CDR3 reads CASSISQAMPNTEAFF. The CDR3 region has the DNA TGTGCCAGTAGTATTAGCCAGGCTATGCCGAACACTGAAGCTTTCTTT.

This clonotype has more than one count but fewer than ten. The V and J genes are TRBV12-3 or TRBV12-4 and TRBJ1-3; 8 bases line up with TRBD1. The CDR3 is 12 amino acids. V lost 7 bases and J lost 13; bases outside the gene matches: 9. Here the CDR3 reads CASIGQGEMIYF. For the CDR3, the DNA is TGTGCCAGCATTGGACAGGGAGAAATGATATATTTT.

This clonotype was observed at least ten times. The rearrangement joins TRBV5-1 to TRBJ1-4, with a weak D call TRBD1 (6 bases). The CDR3 sequence is 18 residues long. Per germline, CDR1 SGHRS and CDR2 YFSETQ. Trimming took off 3 bases at V and 6 bases at J, with 24 bases between the two ends. The CDR3 loop is CASSSRAQGEGGDEKLFF. CDR3 nucleotide sequence: TGCGCCAGCAGCTCGCGGGCACAGGGTGAAGGTGGAGATGAAAAACTGTTTTTT.

This clonotype was picked up a small number of times. The chain recombines TRBV5-4 with TRBJ2-7, with D possibly matching TRBD1 (5 bases). The germline CDR1 and CDR2 sequences are SGHNT and YYREEE (reference sequence). V lost 1 base and J lost 9, with 11 bases in between. The CDR3 contains 12 residues. In DNA form, the CDR3 reads TGTGCCAGCAGCTTGCAGGGCCAGGGGCAGTACTTC. Protein sequence: CASSLQGQGQYF.

This clonotype was observed at least ten times. The rearrangement joins TRBV28 to TRBJ2-1; TRBD1 is a possible D gene (5 bases). This CDR3 is 16 amino acids long. V was trimmed by 4 bases and J by 8 bases, leaving 21 bases between them. Germline lookup yields CDR1 MDHEN and CDR2 SYDVKM. The CDR3 sequence: CASSSQLSAGWDEQFF. The CDR3 DNA reads as TGTGCCAGCAGTTCCCAGTTAAGTGCAGGGTGGGATGAGCAGTTCTTC.

This clonotype has at least ten counts. The chain couples TRBV20-1 to TRBJ2-7, with D tentatively TRBD1 (5 bases). Trimming removed 5 bases from V and 6 bases from J, with 14 bases in between. CDR1 and CDR2 from the germline V gene are DFQATT and SNEGSKA (reference sequence). The CDR3 extends over 12 amino acids. The CDR3: CSAEQVSSEQYF. The CDR3 DNA sequence: TGCAGTGCTGAACAGGTCTCGAGCGAGCAGTACTTC.

This clonotype was seen at least ten times. In DNA form, the CDR3 reads TGTGCCAGCTCATCCGGGACAGGGAGGGAAGCTTTCTTT. Protein sequence: CASSSGTGREAFF. The chain links TRBV18 to TRBJ1-1; 9 bases are a match to TRBD1. The CDR3 has 13 amino acids. After removal of 5 bases from V and 8 bases from J, the junction contained 6 bases not matched to a gene. Germline loops: CDR1 KGHSH, CDR2 LQKENI. The whole variable domain, filled in from reference TRBV18 and TRBJ1-1, reads NAGVMQNPRHLVRRRGQEARLRCSPMKGHSHVYWYRQLPEEGLKFMVYLQKENIIDESGMPKERFSAEFPKEGPSILRIQQVVRGDSAAYFCASSSGTGREAFFGQGTRLTVV.

This clonotype was counted ten times or more. The chain links TRBV2 to TRBJ2-7; D possibly uses TRBD1 or TRBD2 (6 bases each). The germline V gene has CDR1 SNHLY and CDR2 FYNNEI. V was trimmed by 8 bases and J by 7 bases, leaving 12 bases between them. The CDR3 is made up of 11 amino acids. CDR3 region: CASGLGGEQYF. The CDR3, as DNA: TGTGCCAGCGGCTTAGGGGGGGAGCAGTACTTC.

This clonotype was detected a few times. The chain joins TRBV7-2 to TRBJ2-7, with D maybe TRBD2 (7 bases). The V end was cut by 11 bases, the J end by 7 bases, with 18 bases between. Looked up from germline, CDR1 is SGHTA and CDR2 is FQGNSA. The CDR3 is made up of 12 amino acids. The CDR3 is CAGGEGGVEQYF. CDR3 DNA: TGTGCCGGGGGGGAAGGGGGAGTTGAGCAGTACTTC.